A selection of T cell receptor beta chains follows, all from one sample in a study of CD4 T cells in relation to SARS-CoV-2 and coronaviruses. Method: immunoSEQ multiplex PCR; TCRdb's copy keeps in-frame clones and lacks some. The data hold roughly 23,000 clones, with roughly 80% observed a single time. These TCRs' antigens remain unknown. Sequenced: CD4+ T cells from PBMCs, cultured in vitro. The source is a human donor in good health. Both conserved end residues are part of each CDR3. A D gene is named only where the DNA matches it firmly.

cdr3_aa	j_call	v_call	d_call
CASSRSINQPQHF	TRBJ1-5	TRBV12-3/TRBV12-4	.
CATSDPGGDQPQHF	TRBJ1-5	TRBV24-1	.
CASSLFAGTVDTQYF	TRBJ2-3	TRBV7-2	.
CASSVDSASTSGNNEQFF	TRBJ2-1	TRBV9	TRBD2
CASSLTSGGGYTF	TRBJ1-2	TRBV7-3	TRBD1
CASSEALRGGEQFF	TRBJ2-1	TRBV2	TRBD2
CATSVSQETQYF	TRBJ2-5	TRBV24-1	.
CASSQVYSGLEPYEQYF	TRBJ2-7	TRBV4-1	.
CASSDPNGQDNQPQHF	TRBJ1-5	TRBV6-1	.
CASSFKTGSGYTF	TRBJ1-2	TRBV7-3	TRBD1
CASSVDGNYGYTF	TRBJ1-2	TRBV9	.
CASSQEYRLTVDEQYF	TRBJ2-7	TRBV4-2	.
CASSVVKGNTEAFF	TRBJ1-1	TRBV9	.
CASSQQGLGNTGELFF	TRBJ2-2	TRBV7-9	TRBD1
CASRTTGTPNYGYTF	TRBJ1-2	TRBV19	.
CASSPPTSGYQETQYF	TRBJ2-5	TRBV18	TRBD2
CASSPNAGAETQYF	TRBJ2-5	TRBV7-3	TRBD2
CASRQDSAGTDTQYF	TRBJ2-3	TRBV4-2	.
CASRDRAYSGNTIYF	TRBJ1-3	TRBV19	TRBD1
CASSENAGQEKLFF	TRBJ1-4	TRBV6-1	.
CASSSRLDTGELFF	TRBJ2-2	TRBV19	.
CASSLDPLEGGYTF	TRBJ1-2	TRBV28	.
CASSLVTGTSYEQYF	TRBJ2-7	TRBV11-2	TRBD1
CAWSAGQAPAYNSPLHF	TRBJ1-6	TRBV30	TRBD1
CASSQSSGAYEQYF	TRBJ2-7	TRBV5-1	TRBD2